The clone carrying this TCR beta chain has only one observation. The data were produced by immunoSEQ multiplex PCR, yet TCRdb's version contains in-frame clones alone and is incomplete. The sample includes over 120,000 clones, roughly three quarters of them seen just once. The V gene lost 5 bases and the J gene lost 7 bases, with 14 bases spanning the gap. From germline, CDR1 is MGHDK and CDR2 SYGVNS. The CDR3 consists of 13 residues. The data were taken from a study of blood T cell repertoires in COVID-19. Sequencing was carried out using PBMCs or T cells enriched from blood (not recorded which). The sequence came from a woman aged 45-65 years who had recovered from COVID-19. The chain uses TRBV25-1 and TRBJ1-2, with no clear D. CDR3: CASSKSEGGGYTF. CDR3 in DNA: TGTGCCAGCAGTAAGAGCGAGGGAGGTGGCTACACCTTC.